The 32 T cell receptor beta chains presented below share a single source sample, sequenced in a study (dated by TCRdb to the mid-2010s). Receptor amplification or capture employed 5' RACE. Sequencing instrument: Illumina MiSeq. TCRdb trimmed the raw reads at Q25, called clones with MiXCR and kept productive beta chains. Each entry is one CDR3 protein sequence, shown with its most common DNA and genes. The sample profile shows 55,000 to 70,000 distinct CDR3 sequences; around 26% of them were found once. In total, the top ten clones hold approximately 3% of the sample. The material sequenced was tumor-infiltrating memory CD4+ T cells sorted from the breast tumor. The sample's cell subset or site, from its label and the paper: memory CD4+ T cells, CD4+CD45RO+CD25-. Receptors were obtained from a female donor with breast cancer.

CDR3 amino acids: CASSLVILSSYNEQFF. The CDR3 nucleotides are TGTGCCAGCAGCTTGGTAATTCTTAGCTCCTACAATGAGCAGTTCTTC. This chain uses TRBV5-6 with TRBJ2-1; no definite D call. The V end was cut by 0 bases, the J end by 0 bases, with 10 bases between. Germline values: CDR1 SGHDT, CDR2 YYEEEE. CDR3 length: 16 amino acids.

This clonotype was observed a handful of times. This chain links TRBV5-6 with TRBJ2-1; D might be TRBD1 (5 bases). In germline, CDR1 is SGHDT, CDR2 YYEEEE. Deletions cut 2 bases from V and 1 base from J, with 7 bases between. The CDR3 is 14 amino acids. CDR3 in amino acids: CASSFGASYNEQFF. CDR3 nucleotides: TGTGCCAGCAGCTTTGGGGCGTCCTACAATGAGCAGTTCTTC.

The chain joins TRBV29-1 to TRBJ1-2, with TRBD1 as a possible D gene (6 bases). The ends were cut back, 7 bases at V and 7 bases at J, with 19 bases in the middle. Germline CDR1 is SQVTM and CDR2 is ANQGSEA. This CDR3 has 13 amino acids. CDR3 DNA sequence: TGCAGCGCAGGGGAATGGGGGGCGTCTGGCTACACCTTC. As protein: CSAGEWGASGYTF. The variable domain in full, completed from reference TRBV29-1 and TRBJ1-2, reads SAVISQKPSRDICQRGTSLTIQCQVDSQVTMMFWYRQQPGQSLTLIATANQGSEATYESGFVIDKFPISRPNLTFSTLTVSNMSPEDSSIYLCSAGEWGASGYTFGSGTRLTVV.

The CDR3 loop reads CASSLGGNRGTPLHF. CDR3 nucleotide sequence: TGTGCCAGCAGTTTAGGGGGGAACAGGGGGACACCCCTCCACTTT. The chain combines TRBV6-5 with TRBJ1-6; 8 bases align to TRBD1. Germline assignment: CDR1 MNHEY and CDR2 SVGAGI. With 4 bases clipped from V and 11 bases from J, the junction kept 10 bases outside the gene matches. The CDR3 is 15 residues long.

The chain is built from TRBV10-2 and TRBJ1-2; TRBD1 agrees at 8 bases. The CDR3 runs 13 residues. Trimming removed 2 bases from V and 6 bases from J; junction bases left unmatched: 2. Germline V gene data show CDR1 as WSHSY and CDR2 as SAAADI. The CDR3: CASSETGGDGYTF. The CDR3 bases are TGCGCCAGCAGTGAGACAGGGGGAGATGGCTACACCTTC.

This clonotype was detected a few times. The chain couples TRBV24-1 to TRBJ2-1; D is possibly TRBD2 (6 bases). This CDR3 is built from 16 residues. From germline, CDR1 is KGHDR and CDR2 SFDVKD. Trimming left V 5 bases short and J 5 bases short, with 18 bases between. CDR3 protein: CATSGAGGTDDNEQFF. In DNA form, the CDR3 reads TGTGCCACCAGTGGGGCGGGCGGGACGGACGACAATGAGCAGTTCTTC.

The chain combines TRBV9 with TRBJ2-2; D uncertain. Germline V gene lookup returns CDR1 SGDLS and CDR2 YYNGEE. The CDR3 is made up of 14 amino acids. V lost 3 bases, J lost 5 bases, and 11 bases lay in between. CDR3 region: CASSAVDLTGELFF. CDR3 DNA: TGTGCCAGCAGCGCCGTAGACTTAACCGGGGAGCTGTTTTTT.

The chain uses TRBV4-1 and TRBJ2-5, with 10 nucleotides matching TRBD2. CDR3 size: 19 residues. Unmatched junction bases numbered 20, after V lost 5 bases and J lost 5 bases. Germline CDR1 is MGHRA and CDR2 is YSYEKL. CDR3 sequence: CASSSRGPQPSGSPETQYF. CDR3 coding DNA: TGCGCCAGCAGCTCTCGGGGGCCGCAACCTAGCGGGAGTCCGGAGACCCAGTACTTC.

This clonotype has just a few counts. V and J are TRBV11-3 and TRBJ2-1; 7 nucleotides line up with TRBD2. This CDR3 has 17 amino acids. Trimming cost V 1 base and J 5 bases; bases outside gene matches: 11. Germline CDR1 is SGHNT and CDR2 is YENEEA. The DNA of the CDR3 is TGTGCCAGCAGCTTAGGCACGGCGGGAGTCCCCCACAATGAGCAGTTCTTC. This codes for CASSLGTAGVPHNEQFF.

The chain joins TRBV28 to TRBJ2-1; D is ambiguous. CDR1 MDHEN and CDR2 SYDVKM come from the germline V gene. CDR3 size: 13 residues. Deletions cut 4 bases from V and 11 bases from J, with 15 bases between. The CDR3 region is CASSSQVREKQFF. CDR3 nucleotides: TGTGCCAGCAGTTCGCAGGTCCGAGAAAAGCAGTTCTTC.

CDR3 in amino acids: CASSTRTYGYTF. The CDR3 DNA is TGTGCCAGCAGCACCCGAACCTATGGCTACACCTTC. This sequence joins TRBV5-6 and TRBJ1-2, with D hard to call. The CDR3 consists of 12 residues. Trimming took 4 bases from V and 4 from J, leaving 8 bases between them. The germline V gene has CDR1 SGHDT and CDR2 YYEEEE.

This clonotype was observed a few times. CDR3 in DNA: TGTGCCATCAGTGAACCCTCCGGGACAGGGCTTTCGGGCTACACCTTC. Amino acid sequence: CAISEPSGTGLSGYTF. The chain carries TRBV10-3 and TRBJ1-2; 9 positions match TRBD1. The germline gives CDR1 ENHRY, CDR2 SYGVKD. This CDR3 has 16 residues. Losses at the gene ends were 3 bases for V and 8 bases for J; bases not matched to a gene: 13.

This chain uses TRBV29-1 with TRBJ2-1; 7 bases align to TRBD2. There are 11 residues in the CDR3. V trimming: 7 bases; J trimming: 10 bases; junction bases outside the gene matches: 7. CDR1 is SQVTM, CDR2 ANQGSEA, per germline. Here the CDR3 DNA reads TGCAGCGCCATGCGGGACTACGAGCAGTTCTTC. Translation gives CSAMRDYEQFF.

This clonotype was seen more than once but under ten times. The rearrangement joins TRBV2 to TRBJ2-1; D is uncertain. Germline assignment: CDR1 SNHLY and CDR2 FYNNEI. This CDR3 is built from 10 residues. V lost 8 bases and J 6 bases, leaving 5 bases between the germline ends. CDR3 sequence: CASLINEQFF. CDR3 nucleotides: TGTGCCAGCTTGATCAATGAGCAGTTCTTC. Full variable domain (missing parts from reference TRBV2 and TRBJ2-1): EPEVTQTPSHQVTQMGQEVILRCVPISNHLYFYWYRQILGQKVEFLVSFYNNEISEKSEIFDDQFSVERPDGSNFTLKIRSTKLEDSAMYFCASLINEQFFGPGTRLTVL.

This chain uses TRBV21-1 with TRBJ1-1; the listed D gene, TRBD1, was not tested against the DNA. TRBV21-1 is deemed a pseudogene. This CDR3 has 16 residues. CDR3 sequence reads: CASSHTRLTGEGEAFF. Written as DNA, the CDR3 is TGTGCCAGCAGCCATACCAGGCTGACAGGGGAAGGTGAAGCTTTCTTT.

Comments on this clonotype: A junction end diverges from the germline sequence, so it may reflect a read error. The CDR3 DNA is TGTGCCAGCAGCTCTCCAGCGGGAGGGCGGGGAGATACGCAGTGTTTT. Its protein is CASSSPAGGRGDTQCF. The V call is TRBV11-1, the J call TRBJ2-3; 10 nucleotides agree with TRBD2. The CDR3 sequence is 16 residues long. Germline-derived CDR1 and CDR2 are SGHAT and FQDESV (reference sequence).

The sample holds a few counts of this clonotype. V is TRBV10-3 and J is TRBJ1-5; D gene ambiguous. Germline CDR1 ENHRY, CDR2 SYGVKD. V lost 0 bases and J 7 bases, leaving 13 bases between the germline ends. The CDR3 runs 15 residues. CDR3 DNA: TGTGCCATCAGTGAGTCGGGGTCCGGCATGCAGCCCCAGCATTTT. It translates to CAISESGSGMQPQHF.

This clonotype has a handful of counts. Being one base from a much bigger clone, this may be a read error. The CDR3 ends on some other residue instead of the conserved phenylalanine or tryptophan, so this is likely a read error. This sequence joins TRBV5-1 and TRBJ2-3; 8 bases map to TRBD2. The ends lost 3 bases at V and 4 bases at J; junction bases unmatched: 7. The CDR3 has 15 residues. The germline gives CDR1 SGHRS, CDR2 YFSETQ. The CDR3: CASSSRLATSDTQYL. The DNA of the CDR3 is TGCGCCAGCAGCTCTCGACTAGCGACCTCAGATACGCAGTATTTA.

This chain uses TRBV7-2 with TRBJ1-2; no clear D gene. This CDR3 is 14 amino acids long. Germline CDR1 reads SGHTA; CDR2 reads FQGNSA. The V gene lost 1 base and the J gene lost 4 bases, with 10 bases spanning the gap. The CDR3 sequence is CASSLGDRSYGYTF. The CDR3 region has the DNA TGTGCCAGCAGCTTAGGAGACCGAAGCTATGGCTACACCTTC.

With regard to this clonotype: A much larger clone sits a single nucleotide away, making a read error possible. V is TRBV29-1 and J is TRBJ2-2, with 11 bases matching TRBD2. Germline CDR1 and CDR2: SQVTM and ANQGSEA. CDR3 length: 16 amino acids. CDR3: CSVEDSGGVNTGELVF. The CDR3 coding sequence is TGCAGCGTTGAAGATAGCGGGGGGGTGAACACCGGGGAGCTGGTTTTT.

This clonotype was detected a few times. This chain links TRBV5-1 with TRBJ2-1, with D perhaps matching TRBD1 or TRBD2 (5 bases each). The germline V and J ends were trimmed by 4 bases and 5 bases, with 13 bases remaining between them. Germline V gene sequence: CDR1 SGHRS, CDR2 YFSETQ. CDR3 length: 14 residues. The CDR3 loop is CASSTTGTHNEQFF. The DNA for the CDR3 is TGCGCCAGCAGCACGACCGGGACCCACAATGAGCAGTTCTTC.

This chain links TRBV7-8 with TRBJ1-5; D is uncertain. The germline V and J ends were trimmed by 5 bases and 4 bases, with 9 bases remaining between them. Germline CDR1 is SGHVS and CDR2 is FQNEAQ. The CDR3 has 13 amino acids. This chain's CDR3 is CASSMEENQPQHF. In DNA form, the CDR3 reads TGTGCCAGCAGCATGGAGGAGAATCAGCCCCAGCATTTT.

This clonotype was seen a handful of times. This chain connects TRBV5-5 to TRBJ2-7; 8 nucleotides line up with TRBD1. The CDR3 extends over 14 amino acids. Germline V gene data show CDR1 as SGHKS and CDR2 as YYEKEE (reference sequence). Losses at the gene ends were 2 bases for V and 5 bases for J; bases not matched to a gene: 6. CDR3 in amino acids: CASSFDRGDDEQYF. As DNA, the CDR3 is TGTGCCAGCAGCTTTGACAGGGGTGACGACGAGCAGTACTTC.

V is TRBV20-1 and J is TRBJ2-1; D is perhaps TRBD2 (5 bases). Trimming removed 3 bases at V and 5 bases at J, with 11 bases between. Germline assignment: CDR1 DFQATT and CDR2 SNEGSKA (reference sequence). CDR3 length: 13 amino acids. The CDR3 sequence is CSASKDWNNEQFF. For the CDR3, the DNA is TGCAGTGCTAGCAAGGACTGGAACAATGAGCAGTTCTTC.

This clonotype was seen more than once but under ten times. The chain carries TRBV29-1 and TRBJ1-1; D is ambiguous. Germline CDR1 and CDR2: SQVTM and ANQGSEA. This CDR3 is built from 15 residues. Trimming removed 6 bases from V and 4 bases from J, with 21 bases in between. The CDR3 region is CSVAMGWAMSTEAFF. CDR3 DNA sequence: TGCAGCGTCGCTATGGGGTGGGCCATGAGCACTGAAGCTTTCTTT.

A note on this clonotype: A read error may explain this, as a much larger clone is one base away. The chain joins TRBV10-2 to TRBJ1-1; 7 nucleotides match TRBD1. J gave up 12 bases and V 5 bases, and 6 bases lay outside the gene matches. This CDR3 region has 11 residues. The germline V gene encodes CDR1 WSHSY and CDR2 SAAADI. The CDR3 DNA sequence: TGCGCCAGCAGTTGGGACAGCATAACTTTCTTT. Translating gives CASSWDSITFF.

The V and J genes are TRBV3-1 and TRBJ1-5, with a weak D call TRBD1 (5 bases). The CDR3 covers 15 residues. CDR1 and CDR2 from the germline V gene are LGHDT and YNNKEL (reference sequence). V was trimmed by 0 bases and J by 6 bases, leaving 12 bases between them. CDR3 sequence reads: CASSQEGGGFQPQHF. The CDR3 DNA reads as TGTGCCAGCAGCCAAGAGGGGGGGGGTTTTCAGCCCCAGCATTTT.

The chain is built from TRBV29-1 and TRBJ1-1; TRBD1 aligns across 9 bases. The CDR3 spans 13 residues. The germline CDR1 and CDR2 sequences are SQVTM and ANQGSEA. Trimming took 6 bases from V and 0 from J; bases not matched to a gene: 2. The CDR3 loop is CSVGTGMNTEAFF. The CDR3 nucleotides are TGCAGCGTCGGGACAGGGATGAACACTGAAGCTTTCTTT.

This clonotype was counted only a few times. The chain combines TRBV7-9 with TRBJ1-1, with D possibly matching TRBD1 (6 bases). The V gene's germline CDR1 is SEHNR and CDR2 FQNEAQ (reference sequence). The CDR3 contains 13 residues. The V gene lost 5 bases and the J gene lost 4 bases, with 11 bases spanning the gap. DNA of the CDR3: TGTGCCAGCAGCATTCTACAGGGCACTGAAGCTTTCTTT. This sequence encodes CASSILQGTEAFF.

This clonotype was seen a few times. The chain joins TRBV25-1 to TRBJ2-3, with 7 bases identical to TRBD1. Per germline, CDR1 MGHDK and CDR2 SYGVNS. The V gene end was trimmed by 4 bases and the J gene end by 1 base; junction bases not matched to a gene: 8. CDR3 length equals 16 residues. The CDR3 sequence: CASSGDRDRGTDTQYF. The CDR3 DNA reads TGTGCCAGCAGTGGGGACCGGGACAGAGGCACAGATACGCAGTATTTT. Drawing the rest from reference TRBV25-1 and TRBJ2-3, the complete variable domain is EADIYQTPRYLVIGTGKKITLECSQTMGHDKMYWYQQDPGMELHLIHYSYGVNSTEKGDLSSESTVSRIRTEHFPLTLESARPSHTSQYLCASSGDRDRGTDTQYFGPGTRLTVL.

The chain couples TRBV4-2 to TRBJ1-4; tentatively, D is TRBD1 (6 bases). The ends were cut back, 2 bases at V and 8 bases at J, with 15 bases in the middle. Germline-derived CDR1 and CDR2 are LGHNA and YNFKEQ. This CDR3 comprises 15 residues. The CDR3 reads CASSQLTGLTEKLFF. The CDR3 nucleotides are TGTGCCAGCAGCCAACTAACAGGGCTTACGGAAAAACTGTTTTTT.

The chain employs TRBV6-6 and TRBJ2-1, with D perhaps TRBD1 or TRBD2 (5 bases each). Germline V gene sequence: CDR1 MNHNY, CDR2 SVGAGI (reference sequence). Trimming removed 4 bases at V and 0 bases at J, with 10 bases between. This CDR3 comprises 15 residues. The CDR3 loop reads CASSFSGSSYNEQFF. CDR3 bases: TGTGCCAGCAGTTTTTCAGGGAGCTCCTACAATGAGCAGTTCTTC.